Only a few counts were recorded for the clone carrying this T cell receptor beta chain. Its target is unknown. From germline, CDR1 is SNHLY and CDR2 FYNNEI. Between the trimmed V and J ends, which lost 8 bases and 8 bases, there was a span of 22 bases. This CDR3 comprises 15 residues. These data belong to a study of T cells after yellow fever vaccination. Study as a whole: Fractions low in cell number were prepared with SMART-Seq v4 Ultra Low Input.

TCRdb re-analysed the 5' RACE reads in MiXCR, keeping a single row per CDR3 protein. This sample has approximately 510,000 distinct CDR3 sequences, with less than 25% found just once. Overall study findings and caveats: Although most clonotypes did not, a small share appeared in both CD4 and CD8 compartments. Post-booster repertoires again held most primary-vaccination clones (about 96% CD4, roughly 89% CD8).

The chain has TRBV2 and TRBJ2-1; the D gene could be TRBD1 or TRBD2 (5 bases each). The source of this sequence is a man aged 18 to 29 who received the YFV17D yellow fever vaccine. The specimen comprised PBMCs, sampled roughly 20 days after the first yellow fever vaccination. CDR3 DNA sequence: TGTGCCAGCGGATTCCTCCCGGGGCACGACGATGAGCAGTTCTTC. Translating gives CASGFLPGHDDEQFF.